This is a list of T cell receptor beta chains from one sample in a study of control samples from healthy donors and cancer patients. The table came from immunoSEQ multiplex PCR; TCRdb's copy has only in-frame clones and leaves some out. The data hold approximately 170,000 clones, with 92% observed a single time. What was sequenced was blood. Source of these receptors: a woman aged 25-40 years in good health. CDR3s include the opening cysteine and the closing phenylalanine or tryptophan. A D gene is named only where the DNA matches it firmly. Some rows have no size entry. The others give once, few or many, or a class for an expanded clone.

j_call v_call d_call clone_size cdr3_nt cdr3_aa
TRBJ2-1 TRBV6-6 TRBD2 NA TGTGCCAGCAGACGGACTAGCGGGAGTTTAGAGGAGCAGTTCTTC CASRRTSGSLEEQFF
TRBJ2-7 TRBV27 TRBD1 NA TGTGCCAGCAGTACGTCCGGGACAGCAATTACCTACGAGCAGTACTTC CASSTSGTAITYEQYF
TRBJ2-7 TRBV7-2 TRBD2 NA TGTGCCAGCAGCCCAAAAGGACTAGCGGGTATCTACGAGCAGTACTTC CASSPKGLAGIYEQYF
TRBJ2-7 TRBV2 TRBD1 NA TGTGCCAGCAGTCTCAGGACAGGGCCTCACGAGCAGTACTTC CASSLRTGPHEQYF
TRBJ2-2 TRBV9 TRBD1 NA TGTGCCAGCGGACAGGGAAGAACCGGGGAGCTGTTTTTT CASGQGRTGELFF
TRBJ2-7 TRBV5-5 TRBD1 NA TGTGCCAGCAGCGGGGAGGGGACAGGGAGGAACGAGCAGTACTTC CASSGEGTGRNEQYF
TRBJ2-7 TRBV9 NA NA TGTGCCAGCAGCGTCTCCCAGGGGAGCGCGTACGAGCAGTACTTC CASSVSQGSAYEQYF
TRBJ2-7 TRBV15 NA NA TGTGCCACCAGCAGAGATCTTCCCGCAGGAGTCTCCTACGAGCAGTACTTC CATSRDLPAGVSYEQYF
TRBJ1-1 TRBV5-1 TRBD1 NA TGCGCCAGCAGCTTGCCCCTCCGGGACAGGGTCACGAAGGGCACTGAAGCTTTCTTT CASSLPLRDRVTKGTEAFF
TRBJ2-1 TRBV5-6 TRBD2 NA TGTGCCAGCAGCCGGACTAGCGGGAGACCGTTCTTC CASSRTSGRPFF
TRBJ2-1 TRBV30 TRBD2 NA TGTGCCTGGGTACTAGCGTTCAATGAGCAGTTCTTC CAWVLAFNEQFF
TRBJ1-6 TRBV7-9 TRBD1 NA TGTGCCAGCAGCGTCCGGGACAGTAATTCACCCCTCCACTTT CASSVRDSNSPLHF
TRBJ2-7 TRBV5-1 TRBD1 NA TGCGCCAGCAGCTCCGCGACAGGGCTGGGCTACGAGCAGTACTTC CASSSATGLGYEQYF
TRBJ2-1 TRBV5-1 TRBD2 NA TGCGCCAGCAGCTTGGATTATGGACTAGCGGGAAATGAGCAGTTCTTC CASSLDYGLAGNEQFF
TRBJ2-7 TRBV21-1 NA NA TGTGCCAGCAGCCGGAACAGGGCCCACGAGCAGTACTTC CASSRNRAHEQYF
TRBJ2-7 TRBV4-1 NA NA TGCGCCAGCAGCCGCCACGGGCGCGAGCAGTACTTC CASSRHGREQYF
TRBJ2-1 TRBV11-1 NA once TGTGCCAGCAGCTTAGGTCCACCCGAGAGCGATGAGCAGTTCTTC CASSLGPPESDEQFF
TRBJ1-1 TRBV3-1/TRBV3-2 NA NA TGTGCCAGCAGCCGATTAACAGGGTACACTGAAGCTTTCTTT CASSRLTGYTEAFF
TRBJ2-4 TRBV27 NA NA TGTGCCAGCAGCGTTACTTTAGCCAAAAACATTCAGTACTTC CASSVTLAKNIQYF
TRBJ1-1 TRBV12-5 NA once TGTGCTAGTGGTTTGCTATTAGGGCAGATGGACACTGAAGCTTTCTTT CASGLLLGQMDTEAFF
TRBJ1-2 TRBV5-6 NA NA TGTGCCAGCAGCTTGGAGTCGGAAGACTATGGCTACACCTTC CASSLESEDYGYTF
TRBJ2-5 TRBV4-1 NA NA TGCGCCAGCAGCCAAGACGGGACCGTCGAGACCCAGTACTTC CASSQDGTVETQYF
TRBJ1-1 TRBV27 TRBD1 once TGTGCCAGCAGACTCGGACAGGGGACTGAAGCTTTCTTT CASRLGQGTEAFF
TRBJ2-2 TRBV6-5 NA NA TGTGCCAGCAGTTTTGGACAGTTTGGGTCCGGGGAGCTGTTTTTT CASSFGQFGSGELFF
TRBJ2-5 TRBV18 NA NA TGTGCCAGCTCACCACCGGGCGACATGGTAGGGGAGACCCAGTACTTC CASSPPGDMVGETQYF
TRBJ2-7 TRBV6-1 NA NA TGTGCCAGCAGCTCCAGCTCCTACGAGCAGTACTTC CASSSSSYEQYF
TRBJ1-4 TRBV4-1 NA NA TGCGCCAGCAGCCAATCGGCGGGTAATGAAAAACTGTTTTTT CASSQSAGNEKLFF
TRBJ2-1 TRBV11-2 NA NA TGTGCCAGCAGCTTAGCGTCCTTCGGGGGAGAGGGGAACAATGAGCAGTTCTTC CASSLASFGGEGNNEQFF
TRBJ1-1 TRBV28 NA once TGTGCCAGCAGCTATGGCCGGGCAAGCACTGAAGCTTTCTTT CASSYGRASTEAFF
TRBJ2-7 TRBV10-1 NA NA TGCGCCAGCAGTGGGGCCCCGATGAACAGGGACTATTACCCTTCCTCCTACGAGCAGTACTTC CASSGAPMNRDYYPSSYEQYF
TRBJ2-6 TRBV28 NA once TGTGCCAGCAGTTTAGCGGGCGCTGGGGCCAACGTCCTGACTTTC CASSLAGAGANVLTF
TRBJ1-1 TRBV28 TRBD1 NA TGTGCCAGCAGTCAGACAGGGGTGGCTGAAGCTTTCTTT CASSQTGVAEAFF
TRBJ1-2 TRBV10-2 NA NA TGCGCCAGCAGTGAGTCCGCCGAGGGCTACACCTTC CASSESAEGYTF
TRBJ2-2 TRBV24-1 NA NA TGTGCCACCAGTGGGGAATTCGCGAACACCGGGGAGCTGTTTTTT CATSGEFANTGELFF
TRBJ2-7 TRBV30 TRBD2 NA TGTGCCTGGAGTGTACCTATTAGCGGGGCGGGGAGGGAGCAGTACTTC CAWSVPISGAGREQYF
TRBJ1-1 TRBV2 NA NA TGTGCCAGCAGTGAGCGGGTGCGGGACACTGAAGCTTTCTTT CASSERVRDTEAFF
TRBJ1-5 TRBV6-1 NA NA TGTGCCAGCAGTGAGGGGTATAGCAATCAGCCCCAGCATTTT CASSEGYSNQPQHF
TRBJ2-1 TRBV7-2 TRBD2 NA TGTGCCAGCAGCTTAAGGACTAGCGGCTACAATGAGCAGTTCTTC CASSLRTSGYNEQFF
TRBJ2-1 TRBV27 NA once TGTGCCAGCAGCCCATTACGTTCCGGGACTCGCTTGAACAATGAGCAGTTCTTC CASSPLRSGTRLNNEQFF
TRBJ2-7 TRBV24-1 NA NA TGTGCCACCAGTGACTCTAGAGAAGCTGGGTACGAGCAGTACTTC CATSDSREAGYEQYF
TRBJ2-7 TRBV6-7 TRBD2 NA TGTGCCAGCAGTTACGGGACTAGCGGGGCAAAGAGGGCTACCTACGAGCAGTACTTC CASSYGTSGAKRATYEQYF
TRBJ2-7 TRBV6-5 NA once TGTGCCAGCAGGACAGCTCTCTCCTACGAGCAGTACTTC CASRTALSYEQYF
TRBJ1-2 TRBV6-5 TRBD1 NA TGTGCCAGCAGTTACTCAGGACAGGGGAACTATGGCTACACCTTC CASSYSGQGNYGYTF
TRBJ2-1 TRBV5-6 NA NA TGTGCCAGCAGCTTGTTCGGGAGTGGAATCTACAATGAGCAGTTCTTC CASSLFGSGIYNEQFF
TRBJ1-5 TRBV12-3/TRBV12-4 NA NA TGTGCCAGCAGTTTCGTGGGTAATCAGCCCCAGCATTTT CASSFVGNQPQHF
TRBJ2-3 TRBV6-5 NA once TGTGCCAGCAGCTCTAGCCCGAGCACAGATACGCAGTATTTT CASSSSPSTDTQYF
TRBJ2-2 TRBV27 TRBD2 NA TGTGCCAGCATCAGCGGGATAAACACCGGGGAGCTGTTTTTT CASISGINTGELFF
TRBJ1-2 TRBV7-9 NA NA TGTGCCAGCAGCTTAGGCAGGGGAACTAACTATGGCTACACCTTC CASSLGRGTNYGYTF
TRBJ2-6 TRBV24-1 NA NA TGTGCCACCAGTGATCCTCTCGGGGCCAACGTCCTGACTTTC CATSDPLGANVLTF
TRBJ1-2 TRBV3-1/TRBV3-2 NA NA TGTGCCAGCAGCCAAGACGGCGGCTACACCTTC CASSQDGGYTF
TRBJ2-3 TRBV24-1 NA NA TGTGCCACCAGTGACCCCTCTCCAAGACAGGCGCCCACAGATACGCAGTATTTT CATSDPSPRQAPTDTQYF
TRBJ1-6 TRBV6-2/TRBV6-3 NA NA TGTGCCAGCAGTTATACAGGGACTTCACCCCTCCACTTT CASSYTGTSPLHF
TRBJ2-6 TRBV28 TRBD1 NA TGTGCCAGCAGGGGGGGGACAGGGTCCCTCTCTGGGGCCAACGTCCTGACTTTC CASRGGTGSLSGANVLTF
TRBJ1-1 TRBV19 NA NA TGTGCCAGTAGTATATCCGGCCGGGGGACTGAAGCTTTCTTT CASSISGRGTEAFF
TRBJ2-5 TRBV11-2 TRBD1 NA TGTGCCAGCAGCTTGACAGGGATTCAAGAGACCCAGTACTTC CASSLTGIQETQYF
TRBJ1-5 TRBV25-1 NA NA TGTGCCCGGGAGGCGACGGGTAGACCCTATAGCAATCAGCCCCAGCATTTT CAREATGRPYSNQPQHF